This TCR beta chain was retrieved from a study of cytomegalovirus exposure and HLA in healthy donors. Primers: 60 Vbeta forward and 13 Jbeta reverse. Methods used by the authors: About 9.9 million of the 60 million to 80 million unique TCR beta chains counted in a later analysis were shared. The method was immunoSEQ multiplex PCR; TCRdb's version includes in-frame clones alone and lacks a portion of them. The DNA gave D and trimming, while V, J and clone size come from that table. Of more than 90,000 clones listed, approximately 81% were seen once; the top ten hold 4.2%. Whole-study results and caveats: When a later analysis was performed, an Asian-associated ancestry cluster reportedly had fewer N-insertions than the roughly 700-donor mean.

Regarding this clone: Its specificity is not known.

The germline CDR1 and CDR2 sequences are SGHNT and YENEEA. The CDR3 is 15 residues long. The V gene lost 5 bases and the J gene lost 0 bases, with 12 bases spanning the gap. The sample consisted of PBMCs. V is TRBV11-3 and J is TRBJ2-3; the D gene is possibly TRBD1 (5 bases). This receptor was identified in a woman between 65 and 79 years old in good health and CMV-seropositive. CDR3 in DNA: TGTGCCAGCAGCACCAGGGTCTCTAGCACAGATACGCAGTATTTT. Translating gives CASSTRVSSTDTQYF. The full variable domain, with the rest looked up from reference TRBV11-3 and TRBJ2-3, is EAGVVQSPRYKIIEKKQPVAFWCNPISGHNTLYWYLQNLGQGPELLIRYENEEAVDDSQLPKDRFSAERLKGVDSTLKIQPAELGDSAVYLCASSTRVSSTDTQYFGPGTRLTVL.